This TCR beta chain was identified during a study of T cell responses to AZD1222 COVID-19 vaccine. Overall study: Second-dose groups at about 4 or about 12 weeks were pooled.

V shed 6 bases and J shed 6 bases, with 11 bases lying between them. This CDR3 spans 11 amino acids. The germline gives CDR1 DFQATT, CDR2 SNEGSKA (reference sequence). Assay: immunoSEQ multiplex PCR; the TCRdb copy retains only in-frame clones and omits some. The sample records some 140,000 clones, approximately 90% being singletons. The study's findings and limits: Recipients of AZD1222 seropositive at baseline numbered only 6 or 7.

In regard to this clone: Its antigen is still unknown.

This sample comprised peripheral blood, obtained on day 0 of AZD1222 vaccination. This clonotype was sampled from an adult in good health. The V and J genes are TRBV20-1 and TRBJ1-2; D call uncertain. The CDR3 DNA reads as TGCAGTGCCTTACTCGACAATGGCTACACCTTC. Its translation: CSALLDNGYTF.